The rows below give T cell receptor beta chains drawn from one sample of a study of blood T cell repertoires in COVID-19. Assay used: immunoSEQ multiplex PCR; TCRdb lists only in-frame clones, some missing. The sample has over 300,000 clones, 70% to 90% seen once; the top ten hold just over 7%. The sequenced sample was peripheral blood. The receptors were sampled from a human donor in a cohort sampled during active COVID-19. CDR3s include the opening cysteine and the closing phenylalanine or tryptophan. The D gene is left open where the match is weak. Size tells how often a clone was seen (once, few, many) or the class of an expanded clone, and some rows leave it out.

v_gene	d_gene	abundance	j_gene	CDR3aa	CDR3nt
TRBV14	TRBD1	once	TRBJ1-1	CASSQLTGRNTEAFF	TGTGCCAGCAGCCAACTGACAGGGAGGAACACTGAAGCTTTCTTT
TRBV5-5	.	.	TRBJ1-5	CASSLRGSGDSNQPQHF	TGTGCCAGCAGCTTGAGAGGATCGGGAGACAGCAATCAGCCCCAGCATTTT
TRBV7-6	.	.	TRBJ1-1	CASSLPWAQRDTEAFF	TGTGCCAGCAGCTTACCCTGGGCCCAGCGGGACACTGAAGCTTTCTTT
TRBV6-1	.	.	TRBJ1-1	CASSEGRRSEAFF	TGTGCCAGCAGTGAGGGGCGAAGGTCGGAAGCTTTCTTT
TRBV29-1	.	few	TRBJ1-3	CSVDRGRNTIYF	TGCAGCGTTGACAGGGGCAGAAACACCATATATTTT
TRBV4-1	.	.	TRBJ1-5	CASSQIGNQPQHF	TGCGCCAGCAGCCAAATCGGTAATCAGCCCCAGCATTTT
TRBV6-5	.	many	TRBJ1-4	CATGKTGEKLFF	TGTGCCACCGGGAAAACGGGGGAAAAACTGTTTTTT
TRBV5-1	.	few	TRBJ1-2	CASSPRQGGNYGYTF	TGCGCCAGCAGCCCAAGGCAGGGTGGGAACTATGGCTACACCTTC
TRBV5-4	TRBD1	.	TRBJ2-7	CASSSGQGSYEQYF	TGTGCCAGCAGCTCCGGACAGGGCTCCTACGAGCAGTACTTC
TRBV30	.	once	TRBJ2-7	CAWRGPSSEQYF	TGTGCCTGGCGAGGGCCATCAAGCGAGCAGTACTTC
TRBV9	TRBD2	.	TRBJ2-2	CASSVGTSGNTGELFF	TGTGCCAGCAGCGTCGGGACTAGCGGTAACACCGGGGAGCTGTTTTTT
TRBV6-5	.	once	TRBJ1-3	CASRSTGSGNTIYF	TGTGCCAGCAGATCTACAGGGAGTGGAAACACCATATATTTT
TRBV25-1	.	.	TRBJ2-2	CASSKTPVGELFF	TGTGCCAGCAGTAAAACCCCGGTCGGGGAGCTGTTTTTT
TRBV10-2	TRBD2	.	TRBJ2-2	CASNSGGPQGELFF	TGCGCCAGCAATAGCGGGGGGCCACAAGGGGAGCTGTTTTTT
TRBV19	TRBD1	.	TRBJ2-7	CASSETYPGTASYGQYF	TGTGCCAGTAGTGAAACTTACCCCGGGACAGCGTCTTACGGGCAGTACTTC
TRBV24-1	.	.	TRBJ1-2	CATSDSNRDGYTF	TGTGCCACCAGTGATTCGAACAGGGATGGCTACACCTTC
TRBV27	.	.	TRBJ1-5	CASSLRGSGNQPQHF	TGTGCCAGCAGTTTAAGAGGGAGCGGCAATCAGCCCCAGCATTTT
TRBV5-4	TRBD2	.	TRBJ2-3	CASSLRGLAGTDTQYF	TGTGCCAGCAGCTTACGGGGACTAGCGGGCACAGATACGCAGTATTTT
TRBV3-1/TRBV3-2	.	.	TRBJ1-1	CASTPGTRNTEAFF	TGTGCCAGCACTCCGGGCACTAGAAACACTGAAGCTTTCTTT
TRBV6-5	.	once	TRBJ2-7	CASSPPGQRLYEQYF	TGTGCCAGCAGTCCCCCTGGACAGCGCCTCTACGAGCAGTACTTC
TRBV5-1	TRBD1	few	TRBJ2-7	CASSLRGQAYEQYF	TGCGCCAGCAGCTTGAGGGGGCAGGCCTACGAGCAGTACTTC
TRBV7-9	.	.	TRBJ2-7	CASSFNTVAYEQYF	TGTGCCAGCAGCTTTAATACAGTAGCCTACGAGCAGTACTTC
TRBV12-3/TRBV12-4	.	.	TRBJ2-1	CASSLGPVEQFF	TGTGCCAGCAGTCTGGGCCCGGTCGAGCAGTTCTTC
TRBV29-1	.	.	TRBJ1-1	CSVDFDTEAFF	TGCAGCGTTGACTTTGACACTGAAGCTTTCTTT
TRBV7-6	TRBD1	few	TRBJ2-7	CASSLTGQGIREQYF	TGTGCCAGCAGCTTAACCGGACAGGGGATCCGCGAGCAGTACTTC
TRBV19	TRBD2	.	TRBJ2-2	CASRSLRLAENTGELFF	TGTGCCAGTAGGTCCCTCAGACTAGCGGAGAACACCGGGGAGCTGTTTTTT
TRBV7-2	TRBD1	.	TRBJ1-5	CASRPDRAISNQPQHF	TGTGCCAGCAGACCCGACAGGGCAATTAGCAATCAGCCCCAGCATTTT
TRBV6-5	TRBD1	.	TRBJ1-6	CASRTGQGASPLHF	TGTGCCAGCAGAACAGGACAGGGGGCTTCACCCCTCCACTTT
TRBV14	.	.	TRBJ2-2	CASSRAGELFF	TGTGCCAGCTCCAGGGCCGGGGAGCTGTTTTTT
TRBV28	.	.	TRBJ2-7	CASSTTDNEQYF	TGTGCCAGCAGCACGACAGATAACGAGCAGTACTTC
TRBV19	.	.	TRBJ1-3	CASSIERSSGNTIYF	TGTGCCAGTAGTATAGAACGGAGCTCTGGAAACACCATATATTTT
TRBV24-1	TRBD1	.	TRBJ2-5	CATSDRGQGPQETQYF	TGTGCCACCAGTGATAGGGGACAGGGGCCCCAAGAGACCCAGTACTTC
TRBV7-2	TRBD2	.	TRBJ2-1	CASSLGASGGGPQFF	TGTGCCAGCAGCTTAGGGGCTAGCGGGGGGGGACCGCAGTTCTTC
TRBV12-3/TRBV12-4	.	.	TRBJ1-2	CASSQRLSEGYTF	TGTGCCAGCAGTCAAAGGCTCTCGGAGGGCTACACCTTC
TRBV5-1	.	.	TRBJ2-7	CASSLEGVYEQYF	TGCGCCAGCAGCTTGGAAGGGGTCTACGAGCAGTACTTC
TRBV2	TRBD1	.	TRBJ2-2	CASRPTGARSGELFF	TGTGCCAGCAGGCCGACAGGGGCGAGGTCCGGGGAGCTGTTTTTT
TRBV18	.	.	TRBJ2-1	CASSPPNSVRDEQFF	TGTGCCAGCTCACCACCTAATTCGGTTCGCGATGAGCAGTTCTTC
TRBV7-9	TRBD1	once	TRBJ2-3	CASRLGTGGTDTQYF	TGTGCCAGCAGGTTGGGGACAGGGGGCACAGATACGCAGTATTTT
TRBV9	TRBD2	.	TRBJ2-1	CASSAGRTSGAYNEQFF	TGTGCCAGCAGCGCGGGGAGGACTAGCGGGGCCTACAATGAGCAGTTCTTC
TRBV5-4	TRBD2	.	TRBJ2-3	CASSAGLAVGEDTQYF	TGTGCCAGCAGCGCAGGACTAGCGGTTGGAGAAGATACGCAGTATTTT
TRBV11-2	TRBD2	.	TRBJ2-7	CASSPSGGGYEQYF	TGTGCCAGCAGCCCCTCGGGGGGGGGCTACGAGCAGTACTTC
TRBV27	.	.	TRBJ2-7	CASSLSAVYEQYF	TGTGCCAGCAGTTTATCGGCGGTCTACGAGCAGTACTTC
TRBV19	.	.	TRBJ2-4	CASSISGGSGIQYF	TGTGCCAGTAGTATCTCAGGGGGGAGTGGCATTCAGTACTTC
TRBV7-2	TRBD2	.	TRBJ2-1	CASSLRTSYNEQFF	TGTGCCAGCAGCCTGAGGACTAGCTACAATGAGCAGTTCTTC
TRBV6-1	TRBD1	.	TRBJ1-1	CASSEKGQKNTEAFF	TGTGCCAGCAGTGAAAAGGGACAGAAGAACACTGAAGCTTTCTTT
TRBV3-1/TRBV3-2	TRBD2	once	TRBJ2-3	CASSLRLAGSTDTQYF	TGTGCCAGCAGCCTCAGACTAGCGGGCAGCACAGATACGCAGTATTTT
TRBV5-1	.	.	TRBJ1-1	CASSPRGGAETEAFF	TGCGCCAGCAGCCCCAGAGGGGGGGCGGAGACTGAAGCTTTCTTT
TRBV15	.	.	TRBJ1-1	CATSRDINTEAFF	TGTGCCACCAGCAGGGACATAAACACTGAAGCTTTCTTT
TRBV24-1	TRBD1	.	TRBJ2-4	CATSLQGNIQYF	TGTGCCACCAGTTTACAGGGGAACATTCAGTACTTC
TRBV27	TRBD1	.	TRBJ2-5	CASSRSRDRVKYQETQYF	TGTGCCAGCAGTCGGTCCCGGGACAGGGTTAAGTACCAAGAGACCCAGTACTTC
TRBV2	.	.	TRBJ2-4	CASSERTPNIQYF	TGTGCCAGCAGTGAAAGGACACCGAACATTCAGTACTTC
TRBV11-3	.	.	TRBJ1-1	CASSLEGPQFWGLELRRTEAFF	TGTGCCAGCAGCTTAGAGGGGCCTCAATTTTGGGGACTAGAGCTCAGAAGAACTGAAGCTTTCTTT
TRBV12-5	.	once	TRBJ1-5	CASGLVLGLQHQPQHF	TGTGCTAGTGGTTTGGTACTGGGACTCCAACATCAGCCCCAGCATTTT
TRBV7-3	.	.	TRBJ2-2	CASSLEVAGELFF	TGTGCCAGCAGCTTAGAGGTGGCCGGGGAGCTGTTTTTT
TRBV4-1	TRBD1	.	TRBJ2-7	CASSQRTGGSYEQYF	TGCGCCAGCAGCCAACGAACAGGGGGCTCCTACGAGCAGTACTTC
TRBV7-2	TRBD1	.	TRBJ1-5	CASSLGGDRGNQPQHF	TGTGCCAGCAGCCTAGGAGGGGACAGGGGTAATCAGCCCCAGCATTTT